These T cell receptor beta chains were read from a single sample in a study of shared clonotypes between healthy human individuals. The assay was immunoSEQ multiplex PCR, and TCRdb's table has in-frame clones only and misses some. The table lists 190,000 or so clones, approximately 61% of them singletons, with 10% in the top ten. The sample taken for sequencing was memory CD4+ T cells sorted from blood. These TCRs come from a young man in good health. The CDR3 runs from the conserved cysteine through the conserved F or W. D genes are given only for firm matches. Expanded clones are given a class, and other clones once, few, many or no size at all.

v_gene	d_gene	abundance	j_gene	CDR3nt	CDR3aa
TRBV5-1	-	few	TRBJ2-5	TGCGCCAGCAGCTTGACCGAGACCCAGTACTTC	CASSLTETQYF
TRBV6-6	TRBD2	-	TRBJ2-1	TGTGCCAGCATGGGGATAGCGGGAGCCACCTTCAATGAGCAGTTCTTC	CASMGIAGATFNEQFF
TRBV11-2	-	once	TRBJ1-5	TGTGCCAGCACCACGCCCCCGGGAATATTGAATCAGCCCCAGCATTTT	CASTTPPGILNQPQHF
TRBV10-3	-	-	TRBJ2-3	TGTGCCACCATCGCAGCCTCACATAGCACAGATACGCAGTATTTT	CATIAASHSTDTQYF
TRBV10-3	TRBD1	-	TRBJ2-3	TGTGCCATCAGTGAAACTTCTGGAGGACAGGGGGCGTCAGATACGCAGTATTTT	CAISETSGGQGASDTQYF
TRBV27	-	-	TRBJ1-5	TGTGCCAGCAGCAAAATCGGGAGCACAACCAATCAGCCCCAGCATTTT	CASSKIGSTTNQPQHF
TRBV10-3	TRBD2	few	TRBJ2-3	TGTGCCATCCCCCGCGGGACTAGCCAAAGCACAGATACGCAGTATTTT	CAIPRGTSQSTDTQYF
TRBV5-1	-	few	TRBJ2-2	TGCGCCAGCAGCTCTGGACAGTTCAACACCGGGGAGCTGTTTTTT	CASSSGQFNTGELFF
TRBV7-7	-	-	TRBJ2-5	TGTGCCAGCAGCCAGGGAAGAGGGACCCAGTACTTC	CASSQGRGTQYF
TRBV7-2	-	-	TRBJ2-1	TGTGCCAGCAGCTTAGTTGAGGGGGGCGGGTACAATGAGCAGTTCTTC	CASSLVEGGGYNEQFF
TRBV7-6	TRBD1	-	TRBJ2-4	TGTGCCAGCAGCCTCAACTCCAGGGGGTTGGCCAAAAACATTCAGTACTTC	CASSLNSRGLAKNIQYF
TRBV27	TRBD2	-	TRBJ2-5	TGTGCCAGCAGTCCTCGATGGACTAGCGGCCACCAAGAGACCCAGTACTTC	CASSPRWTSGHQETQYF
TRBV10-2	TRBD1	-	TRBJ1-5	TGCGCCAGCACCCAGGGGGTCAATCAGCCCCAGCATTTT	CASTQGVNQPQHF
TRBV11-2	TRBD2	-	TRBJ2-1	TGTGCCAGCAGCTCGAGCGGGAGGAGGGGCAATGAGCAGTTCTTC	CASSSSGRRGNEQFF
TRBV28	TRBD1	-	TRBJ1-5	TGTGCCACCACCGGGACAGGGGCCCATCAGCCCCAGCATTTT	CATTGTGAHQPQHF
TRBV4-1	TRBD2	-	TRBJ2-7	TGCGCCAGCAGCCTCACGACTAGCGGGAGGGATGGTGACGAGCAGTACTTC	CASSLTTSGRDGDEQYF
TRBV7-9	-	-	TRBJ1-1	TGTGCCAGCAGCTTAGGGGTGGAGGCCGAAGCTTTCTTT	CASSLGVEAEAFF
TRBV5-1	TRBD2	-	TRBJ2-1	TGCGCCAGCAGCCCAGCTAGCGGGAGCGGGGGTGAGCAGTTCTTC	CASSPASGSGGEQFF
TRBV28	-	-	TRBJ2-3	TGTGCCAGCAGTTTGTCGGGTACTAGCACAGATACGCAGTATTTT	CASSLSGTSTDTQYF
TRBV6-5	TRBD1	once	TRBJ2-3	TGTGCCAGCAGTCAGACAGGGGGCCTAGATACGCAGTATTTT	CASSQTGGLDTQYF
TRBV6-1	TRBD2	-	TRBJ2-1	TGTGCCAGCAGTAATCTAGCGGGAGTGGGCAATGAGCAGTTCTTC	CASSNLAGVGNEQFF
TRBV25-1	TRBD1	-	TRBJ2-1	TGTGCCAGCAGTGATGGGCAGGGGGCGCATGATGAGCAGTTCTTC	CASSDGQGAHDEQFF
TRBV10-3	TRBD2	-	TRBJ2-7	TGTGCCATCAGTGGGGTAGGTAGCGGGATCTCCTACGAGCAGTACTTC	CAISGVGSGISYEQYF
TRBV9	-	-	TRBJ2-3	TGTGCCAGCAGCGTCCAATCGATGGCAGATACGCAGTATTTT	CASSVQSMADTQYF
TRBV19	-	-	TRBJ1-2	TGTGCCAGTAGTCGGACTTTTGGGTATGGCTACACCTTC	CASSRTFGYGYTF
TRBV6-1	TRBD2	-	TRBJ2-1	TGTGCCACCCGGGGGGGCGGCAGGGTCTACAATGAGCAGTTCTTC	CATRGGGRVYNEQFF
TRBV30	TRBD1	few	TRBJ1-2	TGTGCCTGGACCACAGGGGCCAGATTCTATGGCTACACCTTC	CAWTTGARFYGYTF
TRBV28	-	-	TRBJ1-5	TGTGCCAGCAGTTTAGAAGGGCAGCAGCCCCAGCATTTT	CASSLEGQQPQHF
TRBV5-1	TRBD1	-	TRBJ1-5	TGCGCCAGCAGCTCGACAGGGATGCTGGATCAGCCCCAGCATTTT	CASSSTGMLDQPQHF
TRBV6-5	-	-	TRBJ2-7	TGTGCCAGCAGTTACCCTTCCGGGACAACATACGAGCAGTACTTC	CASSYPSGTTYEQYF
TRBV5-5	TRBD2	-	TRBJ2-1	TGTGCCAGCAGTCCGGGGGGGATCGATGAGCAGTTCTTC	CASSPGGIDEQFF
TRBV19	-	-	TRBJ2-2	TGTGCCAGTAGCCAGGGCACACTCCCCGGGGAGCTGTTTTTT	CASSQGTLPGELFF